The 24 T cell receptor beta chains below all came from one sample that was sequenced in a study of blood T cell repertoires in COVID-19. The protocol was immunoSEQ multiplex PCR, while the TCRdb copy is restricted to in-frame clones and leaves out a portion. The sample shows hundreds of thousands of clones, more than 80% of them seen only once. The specimen was PBMCs or T cells enriched from blood (not recorded which). These receptors originate from a man aged 25-40 years who had recovered from COVID-19.

This rearrangement joins TRBV6-4 to TRBJ2-2; D remains ambiguous. Germline lookup yields CDR1 MRHNA and CDR2 SNTAGT. The CDR3 runs to 14 residues. V lost 8 bases and J lost 1, with 11 bases in between. CDR3 nucleotides: TGTGCCAGCCAAAAAACGGGGAACACCGGGGAGCTGTTTTTT. Protein sequence: CASQKTGNTGELFF.

V usage is TRBV5-1 and J usage is TRBJ2-1, with 10 bases lining up with TRBD2. V was pared by 5 bases and J by 8 bases, with 13 bases of the junction left unmatched. The CDR3 runs to 16 residues. The germline CDR1 and CDR2 sequences are SGHRS and YFSETQ. CDR3 amino acids: CASSGRTSGNGDEQFF. CDR3 bases: TGCGCCAGCAGTGGCCGGACTAGCGGAAATGGAGATGAGCAGTTCTTC.

This clone was detected only once. The junction shows a germline mismatch at one end, possibly a read error. The chain couples TRBV28 to TRBJ2-7, with 7 bases identical to TRBD1. Germline assignment: CDR1 MDHEN and CDR2 SYDVKM. The CDR3 length is 15 residues. This chain's CDR3 is CASSFSTSSQGKPSF. CDR3 nucleotide sequence: TGTGCCAGCAGTTTCTCAACGTCCTCACAGGGGAAGCCGTCCTTC.

V is TRBV19 and J is TRBJ2-2; possible D gene TRBD2, 5 bases. The germline CDR1 and CDR2 sequences are LNHDA and SQIVND (reference sequence). The ends were cut back, 3 bases at V and 6 bases at J, with 8 bases in the middle. The CDR3 contains 13 residues. Here the CDR3 DNA reads TGTGCCAGTAGTATGAGGACTCCCGGGGAGCTGTTTTTT. Protein: CASSMRTPGELFF.

In DNA form, the CDR3 reads TGTGCCAGCAGCCGCCTAGATTCAGATACGCAGTATTTT. It yields the protein CASSRLDSDTQYF. The rearrangement uses TRBV3-1 (or the pseudogene TRBV3-2) and TRBJ2-3, with unresolved D. V was shortened by 4 bases and J by 4 bases, with 9 bases between the two germline ends. Germline V gene data show CDR1 as LGHDT and CDR2 as YNNKEL (reference sequence). There are 13 residues in the CDR3.

This chain links TRBV7-9 with TRBJ1-5, with D tentatively TRBD1 (5 bases). Germline lookup yields CDR1 SEHNR and CDR2 FQNEAQ (reference sequence). Trimming took off 4 bases at V and 0 bases at J, with 7 bases between the two ends. CDR3 length: 14 residues. This chain's CDR3 is CASSSTVSNQPQHF. The CDR3 DNA reads TGTGCCAGCAGCTCGACAGTTAGCAATCAGCCCCAGCATTTT.

CDR3 sequence: CASSPWGGPNSPLHF. The CDR3 nucleotides read TGTGCCAGCAGCCCTTGGGGGGGCCCTAATTCACCCCTCCACTTT. The chain combines TRBV11-2 with TRBJ1-6, with D possibly TRBD1 on 6 matching bases. The germline CDR1 and CDR2 sequences are SGHAT and FQNNGV. V gave up 5 bases and J gave up 6 bases, with 14 bases separating them. CDR3 length equals 15 residues.

The rearrangement uses TRBV27 and TRBJ2-5, with D hard to call. Germline assignment: CDR1 MNHEY and CDR2 SMNVEV (reference sequence). V was clipped by 6 bases and J by 2 bases, with 16 bases between them. This CDR3 contains 15 residues. CDR3 DNA: TGTGCCAGCAGCGCAAACAAAGAGGCGCAAGAGACCCAGTACTTC. Encoded protein: CASSANKEAQETQYF.

The chain uses TRBV19 and TRBJ1-1; a weak D match, TRBD1 (5 bases). The ends were cut back, 1 base at V and 6 bases at J, with 15 bases in the middle. The CDR3 is 15 residues long. Germline V gene sequence: CDR1 LNHDA, CDR2 SQIVND (reference sequence). Here the CDR3 DNA reads TGTGCCAGTAGTATAGTAGGAGGGGTGGTCCCTGAAGCTTTCTTT. Translated: CASSIVGGVVPEAFF. Drawing the rest from reference TRBV19 and TRBJ1-1, the complete variable domain is DGGITQSPKYLFRKEGQNVTLSCEQNLNHDAMYWYRQDPGQGLRLIYYSQIVNDFQKGDIAEGYSVSREKKESFPLTVTSAQKNPTAFYLCASSIVGGVVPEAFFGQGTRLTVV.

The gene calls are TRBV5-1 and TRBJ2-7; possibly TRBD1 for D (5 bases). The length of the CDR3 is 13 residues. V was pared by 7 bases and J by 0 bases, with 11 bases between. Looked up from germline, CDR1 is SGHRS and CDR2 is YFSETQ. CDR3 residues: CASCPDNSYEQYF. Here the CDR3 DNA reads TGCGCCAGCTGCCCGGACAACTCCTACGAGCAGTACTTC.

The V gene is TRBV30, the J gene TRBJ2-6; TRBD1 aligns across 12 bases. The J segment lost 0 bases and the V segment lost 5 bases, leaving 8 bases of the junction unmatched. CDR3 length equals 18 residues. Germline values: CDR1 GTSNPN, CDR2 SVGIG (reference sequence). The CDR3: CAWRRDRGPPSGANVLTF. As DNA, the CDR3 is TGTGCCTGGCGTCGGGACAGGGGGCCCCCCTCTGGGGCCAACGTCCTGACTTTC.

The J gene is TRBJ2-7, the V gene TRBV10-1, with TRBD2 identical over 12 bases. The CDR3 length is 15 residues. The V segment lost 5 bases and the J segment 4 bases; nucleotides outside the gene matches: 6. The germline CDR1 and CDR2 sequences are WNHNN and SYGVQD (reference sequence). In DNA form, the CDR3 reads TGCGCCAGCAGTCAAGGACTAGCGGGACCGTACGAGCAGTACTTC. This gives the protein CASSQGLAGPYEQYF.

The V call is TRBV2, the J call TRBJ1-2; a weak D match, TRBD1 (6 bases). The germline CDR1 and CDR2 sequences are SNHLY and FYNNEI. The CDR3 has 14 residues. Trimming took 7 bases from V and 1 from J, leaving 13 bases between them. The CDR3 region has the DNA TGTGCCAGCATCCCCGGGACAAATAACTATGGCTACACCTTC. Its protein product is CASIPGTNNYGYTF.

V gene TRBV7-2 combines with J gene TRBJ1-2; D gene uncertain. Germline CDR1 is SGHTA and CDR2 is FQGNSA. Trimming stripped 4 bases from V and 4 bases from J, with 10 bases between. The CDR3 is 13 amino acids. CDR3 protein: CASSSPGIYGYTF. The CDR3 DNA is TGTGCCAGCAGCTCACCCGGGATCTATGGCTACACCTTC.

This rearrangement joins TRBV19 to TRBJ2-1; TRBD2 matches at 10 bases. V lost 4 bases to trimming and J lost 10 bases; unmatched junction nucleotides: 4. The germline V gene encodes CDR1 LNHDA and CDR2 SQIVND (reference sequence). The CDR3 extends over 13 amino acids. The CDR3 loop is CASSSSGRKEQFF. CDR3 DNA sequence: TGTGCCAGTAGTAGTAGCGGGAGGAAGGAGCAGTTCTTC.

This sequence joins TRBV24-1 and TRBJ2-1; perhaps TRBD2 as D (6 bases). Germline CDR1 reads KGHDR; CDR2 reads SFDVKD. This CDR3 contains 15 residues. V was cut by 3 bases and J by 2 bases, with 10 bases left in between. CDR3 DNA: TGTGCCACCAGTGATGGAGGGTTGGCCTACAATGAGCAGTTCTTC. Amino acids: CATSDGGLAYNEQFF.

The rearrangement links TRBV28 to TRBJ2-1, with 12 bases fitting TRBD2. After removal of 4 bases from V and 8 bases from J, the junction contained 6 bases not matched to a gene. The CDR3 contains 15 residues. Germline lookup yields CDR1 MDHEN and CDR2 SYDVKM. The CDR3 DNA reads as TGTGCCAGCAGTTCCCAACTAGCGGGAGGCCATGAGCAGTTCTTC. As protein: CASSSQLAGGHEQFF. Full variable domain (rest looked up from reference TRBV28 and TRBJ2-1): DVKVTQSSRYLVKRTGEKVFLECVQDMDHENMFWYRQDPGLGLRLIYFSYDVKMKEKGDIPEGYSVSREKKERFSLILESASTNQTSMYLCASSSQLAGGHEQFFGPGTRLTVL.

The chain is built from TRBV20-1 and TRBJ2-3; the D is unclear. The CDR3 is 8 amino acids. V lost 6 bases and J 8 bases, leaving 3 bases between the germline ends. Germline V gene data show CDR1 as DFQATT and CDR2 as SNEGSKA (reference sequence). The CDR3 loop is CSASTQYF. The CDR3 nucleotides are TGCAGTGCCTCTACGCAGTATTTT.

This sequence joins TRBV3-1 (or the pseudogene TRBV3-2) and TRBJ2-7, with 9 bases identical to TRBD2. CDR1 is LGHDT and CDR2 is YNNKEL in the germline V gene (reference sequence). This CDR3 comprises 14 residues. The V and J ends lost 4 bases and 4 bases, in that order; junction bases with no gene match: 5. In DNA, the CDR3 is TGTGCCAGCAGCCGAGCGGGAGGTTCTTACGAGCAGTACTTC. It encodes CASSRAGGSYEQYF.

The V call is TRBV11-2, the J call TRBJ1-5, with D perhaps TRBD1 (5 bases). The CDR3 consists of 14 residues. The V gene lost 1 base and the J gene lost 5 bases, with 9 bases spanning the gap. The germline gives CDR1 SGHAT, CDR2 FQNNGV. Written as DNA, the CDR3 is TGTGCCAGCAGCTTAGGGGCAGGGCATCAGCCCCAGCATTTT. It encodes CASSLGAGHQPQHF. Variable domain in full (rest from reference TRBV11-2 and TRBJ1-5): EAGVAQSPRYKIIEKRQSVAFWCNPISGHATLYWYQQILGQGPKLLIQFQNNGVVDDSQLPKDRFSAERLKGVDSTLKIQPAKLEDSAVYLCASSLGAGHQPQHFGDGTRLSIL.

V usage is TRBV7-9 and J usage is TRBJ1-1; TRBD1 might be the D (5 bases). The CDR3 covers 14 residues. The V and J ends lost 5 bases and 3 bases respectively, with 13 bases between them. The germline V gene encodes CDR1 SEHNR and CDR2 FQNEAQ (reference sequence). The CDR3 region is CASSRRGTDTEAFF. The CDR3 DNA sequence: TGTGCCAGCAGCAGACGGGGGACGGACACTGAAGCTTTCTTT.

This chain uses TRBV29-1 with TRBJ2-1, with 7 positions matching TRBD2. Germline V gene lookup returns CDR1 SQVTM and CDR2 ANQGSEA. The V gene end was trimmed by 6 bases and the J gene end by 7 bases; junction bases not matched to a gene: 6. CDR3 length: 12 amino acids. This CDR3 is CSVKRGPNEQFF. Here the CDR3 DNA reads TGCAGCGTAAAGCGGGGCCCGAATGAGCAGTTCTTC.

V gene TRBV7-2 combines with J gene TRBJ1-3; D possibly corresponds to TRBD1 (5 bases). Trimming took 1 base from V and 2 from J, leaving 12 bases between them. The CDR3 covers 16 residues. Per the germline V gene, CDR1 is SGHTA and CDR2 is FQGNSA. CDR3 sequence (DNA): TGTGCCAGCAGCTTAGGAGGTCAAGGGGCTGGAAACACCATATATTTT. Its protein is CASSLGGQGAGNTIYF.

The rearrangement joins TRBV4-1 to TRBJ1-1; D uncertain. V gave up 3 bases and J gave up 2 bases, with 10 bases separating them. Germline-derived CDR1 and CDR2 are MGHRA and YSYEKL. The CDR3 contains 14 residues. The CDR3 nucleotides read TGCGCCAGCAGCCAGCAAAGCATTAACACTGAAGCTTTCTTT. Translated: CASSQQSINTEAFF.